This T cell receptor (beta chain) was sequenced during a study of beta chain features in type 1 diabetes. About the study: Cells sorted and examined across all samples totaled around 110,000,000.

In the case of this clone: Its antigen is as yet unknown.

The sequenced template was cDNA made from the entire isolated RNA. Libraries were prepared by immunoSEQ multiplex PCR; TCRdb keeps only in-frame clonotypes and omits some of them. Of a few hundred thousand clones in the sample, 9.6% were seen once. Germline CDR1 is LGHNA and CDR2 is YSLEER. The CDR3 sequence is 17 residues long. J lost 8 bases, V lost 3 bases, and 18 bases had no gene match. Each donor gave one heparinised blood draw averaging about 100 mL. Study observations and caveats: Among patients with Type 1 diabetes, TCRB CDR3s were moderately but significantly shorter in every one of the four CD4+ subsets.

This TCR derives from a man between 25 and 39 years old with type 1 diabetes. Material: central memory CD4+ T cells from blood. This chain joins TRBV4-3 and TRBJ1-2; TRBD1 aligns across 7 bases. DNA of the CDR3: TGCGCCAGCAGCCAGGCGGGCCTACAGGGGCCGGAGGGAGGCTACACCTTC. It encodes CASSQAGLQGPEGGYTF.